This T cell receptor beta chain was found in a study of blood T cell repertoires in COVID-19. Profiled with immunoSEQ multiplex PCR; TCRdb holds only in-frame clones, not every one. The data hold about 500,000 clones, with around 87% observed a single time. This CDR3 spans 14 amino acids. V was shortened by 1 base and J by 9 bases, with 13 bases between the two germline ends. Germline V lookup: CDR1 SGHRS, CDR2 YFSETQ. The gene calls are TRBV5-1 and TRBJ2-2; TRBD1 is a possible D gene (5 bases). The receptor comes from a woman aged 18-35 years who had recovered from COVID-19. The source material was PBMCs or T cells enriched from blood (not recorded which). The CDR3 region has the DNA TGCGCCAGCAGCTTGACCCAGGGTGACCGGGAGCTGTTTTTT. Amino acid sequence: CASSLTQGDRELFF.